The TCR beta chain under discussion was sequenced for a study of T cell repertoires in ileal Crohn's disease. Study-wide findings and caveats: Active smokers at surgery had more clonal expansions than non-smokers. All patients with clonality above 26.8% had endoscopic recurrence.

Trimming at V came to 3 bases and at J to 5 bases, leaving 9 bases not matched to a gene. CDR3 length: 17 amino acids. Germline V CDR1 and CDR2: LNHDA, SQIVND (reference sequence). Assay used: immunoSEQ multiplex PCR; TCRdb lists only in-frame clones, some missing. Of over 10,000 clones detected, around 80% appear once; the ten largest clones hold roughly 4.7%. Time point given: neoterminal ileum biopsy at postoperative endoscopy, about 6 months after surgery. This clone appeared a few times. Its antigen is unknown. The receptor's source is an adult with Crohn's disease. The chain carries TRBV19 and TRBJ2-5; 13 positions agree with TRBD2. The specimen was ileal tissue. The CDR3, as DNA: TGTGCCAGTAGTATTAGAGGACTAGCGGGAGTTGGTGAGACCCAGTACTTC. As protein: CASSIRGLAGVGETQYF.